This passage covers 19 T cell receptor beta chains from one sample sequenced in a study of blood T cell repertoires in COVID-19. Here immunoSEQ multiplex PCR was the method, and the copy in TCRdb shows in-frame clones only, minus some. The repertoire has hundreds of thousands of clones, around 84% of them found once; the top ten carry more than 4%. Specimen: PBMCs or T cells enriched from blood (not recorded which). The receptors come from a man in his forties who had been exposed to COVID-19.

The rearrangement links TRBV5-1 to TRBJ2-7; tentatively, D is TRBD1 (6 bases). This CDR3 spans 15 amino acids. The V end lost 6 bases, the J end lost 5 bases, and 21 bases lay between the germline ends. Germline lookup yields CDR1 SGHRS and CDR2 YFSETQ. CDR3 region: CASTLWGLESNEQYF. For the CDR3, the DNA is TGCGCCAGCACCCTATGGGGGCTAGAGTCGAACGAGCAGTACTTC.

The chain carries TRBV6-6 and TRBJ1-5; 7 bases align to TRBD1. Germline assignment: CDR1 MNHNY and CDR2 SVGAGI (reference sequence). J was trimmed by 3 bases and V by 6 bases; bases with no gene match: 5. This CDR3 contains 14 residues. CDR3 sequence (DNA): TGTGCCAGCAGCTCGGGACAGCCCAATCAGCCCCAGCATTTT. Amino acid sequence: CASSSGQPNQPQHF.

V and J are TRBV6-2 or TRBV6-3 and TRBJ1-2, with D perhaps matching TRBD1 (6 bases). V was shortened by 2 bases and J by 7 bases, with 14 bases between the two germline ends. This CDR3 spans 14 amino acids. CDR1 and CDR2 (germline): MNHEY, SVGEGT. CDR3 residues: CASSYQWDIGGYTF. The CDR3 DNA sequence: TGTGCCAGCAGTTACCAATGGGACATCGGTGGCTACACCTTC.

A single count supports this clone. The chain employs TRBV4-1 and TRBJ2-7; D gene ambiguous. Germline V gives CDR1 MGHRA, CDR2 YSYEKL. V lost 0 bases to trimming and J lost 3 bases, with 15 bases between them. This CDR3 has 16 residues. CDR3 DNA: TGCGCCAGCAGCCAAGATTCAGGTTACGCAGGCTACGAGCAGTACTTC. Translation gives CASSQDSGYAGYEQYF.

This chain links TRBV2 with TRBJ1-4, with 8 bases matching TRBD1. CDR1 is SNHLY and CDR2 is FYNNEI in the germline V gene. The CDR3 consists of 16 residues. V lost 8 bases, J lost 8 bases, and 16 bases stayed unmatched. The CDR3 reads CASEGGQGQGYEKLFF. The CDR3 nucleotides read TGTGCCAGCGAAGGAGGACAAGGACAGGGCTACGAAAAACTGTTTTTT.

V is TRBV24-1 and J is TRBJ2-5, with 11 nucleotides matching TRBD1. The CDR3 has 23 residues. The germline gives CDR1 KGHDR, CDR2 SFDVKD. V shed 0 bases, J shed 4 bases, and the junction held 24 bases outside the gene matches. DNA of the CDR3: TGTGCCACCAGTGATTTGCTGGGGACAGGGGGGCGTGCATTAGCGGGAATTGGAGAGACCCAGTACTTC. Residues: CATSDLLGTGGRALAGIGETQYF.

The J gene is TRBJ2-1, the V gene TRBV27, with a tentative D call TRBD1 (6 bases). Germline V gives CDR1 MNHEY, CDR2 SMNVEV (reference sequence). The V and J ends lost 6 bases and 7 bases respectively, with 16 bases between them. The length of the CDR3 is 14 residues. The CDR3 bases are TGTGCCAGCAGGGGGGCTGGACAATGGAATGAGCAGTTCTTC. This sequence encodes CASRGAGQWNEQFF.

The chain links TRBV5-1 to TRBJ1-3, with no clear D. The CDR3 has 17 residues. The V gene's germline CDR1 is SGHRS and CDR2 YFSETQ. V was clipped by 0 bases and J by 1 base, with 14 bases between them. The CDR3 bases are TGCGCCAGCAGCTTGGCCAGATCCTCGGGGTCTGGAAACACCATATATTTT. This codes for CASSLARSSGSGNTIYF.

The chain employs TRBV10-2 and TRBJ1-4; 7 nucleotides line up with TRBD1. CDR1 is WSHSY and CDR2 is SAAADI in the germline V gene. The junction had 5 bases not matched to a gene; V was cut back by 2 bases and J by 5 bases. This CDR3 contains 15 residues. CDR3 coding DNA: TGCGCCAGCAGTGAGCCGGGACAGATAAATGAAAAACTGTTTTTT. Translation: CASSEPGQINEKLFF.

The chain recombines TRBV12-3 or TRBV12-4 with TRBJ1-1; D might be TRBD1 (6 bases). V was clipped by 5 bases and J by 6 bases, with 10 bases between them. The CDR3 is 12 amino acids. CDR3 amino acids: CASSIQGSEAFF. The CDR3 nucleotides are TGTGCCAGCAGTATACAGGGCTCTGAAGCTTTCTTT.

The CDR3 here is CASRLPTSGSIYEQYF. DNA for the CDR3: TGTGCAAGTCGCTTACCAACTAGCGGGAGTATATACGAGCAGTACTTC. This chain joins TRBV12-2 and TRBJ2-7; TRBD2 is the table's D call, not checked against the DNA. TRBV12-2 is a pseudogene. The CDR3 spans 16 residues.

The rearrangement links TRBV5-4 to TRBJ1-2, with 7 bases identical to TRBD1. Germline-derived CDR1 and CDR2 are SGHNT and YYREEE (reference sequence). The junction had 10 bases not matched to a gene; V was cut back by 4 bases and J by 7 bases. The CDR3 has 14 amino acids. Written as DNA, the CDR3 is TGTGCCAGCAGCCGGTCGAGGGGGCAGGGTGGCTACACCTTC. Protein: CASSRSRGQGGYTF.

This clone was observed a handful of times. V and J are TRBV9 and TRBJ2-2, with 9 bases aligning to TRBD1. The CDR3 loop spans 16 amino acids. Germline values: CDR1 SGDLS, CDR2 YYNGEE. J lost 1 base, V lost 3 bases, and 4 bases had no gene match. The CDR3 sequence is CASSAPGQGNTGELFF. DNA for the CDR3: TGTGCCAGCAGCGCCCCGGGACAGGGGAACACCGGGGAGCTGTTTTTT. The variable domain in full, with the rest retrieved from reference TRBV9 and TRBJ2-2, is DSGVTQTPKHLITATGQRVTLRCSPRSGDLSVYWYQQSLDQGLQFLIQYYNGEERAKGNILERFSAQQFPDLHSELNLSSLELGDSALYFCASSAPGQGNTGELFFGEGSRLTVL.

In its sample, this clone was seen a few times. The genes are TRBV7-2 and TRBJ1-6; unclear D gene. Germline CDR1 and CDR2: SGHTA and FQGNSA. The ends were cut back, 3 bases at V and 14 bases at J, with 11 bases in the middle. CDR3 length equals 12 residues. The DNA of the CDR3 is TGTGCCAGCAGCTTTACGCTTGGCTCCCTCCACTTT. The encoded protein is CASSFTLGSLHF. The full variable domain, in which reference TRBV7-2 and TRBJ1-6 provide the parts outside the CDR3, is GAGVSQSPSNKVTEKGKDVELRCDPISGHTALYWYRQSLGQGLEFLIYFQGNSAPDKSGLPSDRFSAERTGGSVSTLTIQRTQQEDSAVYLCASSFTLGSLHFGNGTRLTVT.

In this sample, this clone turned up a few times. The chain uses TRBV4-1 and TRBJ1-6, with D tentatively TRBD1 (5 bases). V shed 2 bases and J shed 7 bases, with 12 bases lying between them. CDR3 length equals 15 residues. CDR1 and CDR2 from the germline V gene are MGHRA and YSYEKL. The CDR3 here is CASSQSGRANSPLHF. As DNA, the CDR3 is TGCGCCAGCAGCCAATCAGGGCGTGCGAATTCACCCCTCCACTTT.

V gene TRBV5-4 combines with J gene TRBJ2-7, with 9 bases matching TRBD1. The CDR3 sequence is 15 residues long. Germline V lookup: CDR1 SGHNT, CDR2 YYREEE (reference sequence). The trim removed 3 bases at V and 6 bases at J, leaving 10 bases unmatched. As DNA, the CDR3 is TGTGCCAGCAGCTGGGGGACAGGGTTTTCTGGCGAGCAGTACTTC. Translated: CASSWGTGFSGEQYF.

The chain couples TRBV3-1 (or the pseudogene TRBV3-2) to TRBJ2-2, with 7 bases identical to TRBD2. J lost 1 base, V lost 6 bases, and 23 bases had no gene match. This CDR3 contains 21 residues. Germline CDR1 is LGHDT and CDR2 is YNNKEL (reference sequence). CDR3 bases: TGTGCCAGCAGTCCCCTAACCGTTACTAGCGCTTCGAGGAAGAACACCGGGGAGCTGTTTTTT. Its translation: CASSPLTVTSASRKNTGELFF.

The gene calls are TRBV5-1 and TRBJ1-1; no clear D gene. The ends were cut back, 4 bases at V and 1 base at J, with 11 bases in the middle. CDR3 length: 14 amino acids. Germline V CDR1 and CDR2: SGHRS, YFSETQ. CDR3 in amino acids: CASSVRVGNTEAFF. Written as DNA, the CDR3 is TGCGCCAGCAGCGTGAGAGTCGGGAACACTGAAGCTTTCTTT. The full variable domain, its missing parts supplied by reference TRBV5-1 and TRBJ1-1, is KAGVTQTPRYLIKTRGQQVTLSCSPISGHRSVSWYQQTPGQGLQFLFEYFSETQRNKGNFPGRFSGRQFSNSRSEMNVSTLELGDSALYLCASSVRVGNTEAFFGQGTRLTVV.

This chain connects TRBV12-3 or TRBV12-4 to TRBJ2-3; D is unclear. Deletions cut 1 base from V and 4 bases from J, with 6 bases between. CDR3 length: 13 residues. The CDR3 coding sequence is TGTGCCAGCAGTTTAGTTTCTGCAGATACGCAGTATTTT. Its translation: CASSLVSADTQYF.